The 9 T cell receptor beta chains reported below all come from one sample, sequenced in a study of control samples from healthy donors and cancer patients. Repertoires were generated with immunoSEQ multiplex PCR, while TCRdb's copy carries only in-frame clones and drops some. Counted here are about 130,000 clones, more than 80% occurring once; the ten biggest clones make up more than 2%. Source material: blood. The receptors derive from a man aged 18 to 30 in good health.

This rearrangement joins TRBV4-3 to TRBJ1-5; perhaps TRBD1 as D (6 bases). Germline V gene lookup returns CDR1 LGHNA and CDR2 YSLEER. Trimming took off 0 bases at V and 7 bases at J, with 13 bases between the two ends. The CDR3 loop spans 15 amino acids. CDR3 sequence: CASSQDGGGGQPQHF. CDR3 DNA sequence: TGCGCCAGCAGCCAAGATGGAGGGGGGGGACAGCCCCAGCATTTT.

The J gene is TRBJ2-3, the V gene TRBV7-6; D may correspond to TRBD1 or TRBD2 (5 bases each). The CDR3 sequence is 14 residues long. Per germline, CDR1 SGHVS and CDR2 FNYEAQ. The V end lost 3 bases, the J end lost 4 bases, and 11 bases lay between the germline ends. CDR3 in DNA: TGTGCCAGCAGCTTCCGGGACCCACCAGATACGCAGTATTTT. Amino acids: CASSFRDPPDTQYF.

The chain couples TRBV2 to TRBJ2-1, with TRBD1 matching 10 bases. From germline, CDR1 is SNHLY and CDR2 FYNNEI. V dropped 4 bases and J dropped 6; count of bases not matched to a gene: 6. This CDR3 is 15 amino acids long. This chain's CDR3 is CASSVDRGGGNEQFF. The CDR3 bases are TGTGCCAGCAGTGTGGACAGGGGGGGAGGCAATGAGCAGTTCTTC. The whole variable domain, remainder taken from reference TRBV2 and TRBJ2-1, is EPEVTQTPSHQVTQMGQEVILRCVPISNHLYFYWYRQILGQKVEFLVSFYNNEISEKSEIFDDQFSVERPDGSNFTLKIRSTKLEDSAMYFCASSVDRGGGNEQFFGPGTRLTVL.

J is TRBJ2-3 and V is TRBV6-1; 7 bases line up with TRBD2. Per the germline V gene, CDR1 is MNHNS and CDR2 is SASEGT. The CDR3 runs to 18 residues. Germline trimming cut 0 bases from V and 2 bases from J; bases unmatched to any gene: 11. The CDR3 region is CASSEAQPELAFTDTQYF. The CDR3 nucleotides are TGTGCCAGCAGTGAAGCACAGCCCGAACTAGCGTTCACAGATACGCAGTATTTT.

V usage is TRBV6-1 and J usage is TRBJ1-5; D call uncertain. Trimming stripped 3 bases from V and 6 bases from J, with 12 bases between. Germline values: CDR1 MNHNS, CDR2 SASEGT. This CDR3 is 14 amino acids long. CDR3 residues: CASSETNGRQPQHF. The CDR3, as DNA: TGTGCCAGCAGTGAGACTAACGGGCGTCAGCCCCAGCATTTT.

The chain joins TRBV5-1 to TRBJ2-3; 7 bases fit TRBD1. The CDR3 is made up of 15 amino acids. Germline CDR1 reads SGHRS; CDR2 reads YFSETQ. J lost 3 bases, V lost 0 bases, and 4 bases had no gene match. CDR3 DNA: TGCGCCAGCAGCTTGGAGGGGGCTGGTACAGATACGCAGTATTTT. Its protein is CASSLEGAGTDTQYF.

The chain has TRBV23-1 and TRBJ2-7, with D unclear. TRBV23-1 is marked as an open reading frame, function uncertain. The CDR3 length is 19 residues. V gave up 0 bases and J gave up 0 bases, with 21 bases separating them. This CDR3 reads CASSQSYHRGRTLSYEQYF. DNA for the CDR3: TGCGCCAGCAGTCAATCGTATCACCGCGGCAGGACGCTCTCCTACGAGCAGTACTTC.

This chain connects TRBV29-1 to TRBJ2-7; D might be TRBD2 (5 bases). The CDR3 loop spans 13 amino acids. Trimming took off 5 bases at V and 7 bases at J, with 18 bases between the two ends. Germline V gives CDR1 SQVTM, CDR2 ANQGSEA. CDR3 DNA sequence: TGCAGCGTTCAGAGGATGGAGCGGTGGGAGCAGTACGTC. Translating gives CSVQRMERWEQYV.

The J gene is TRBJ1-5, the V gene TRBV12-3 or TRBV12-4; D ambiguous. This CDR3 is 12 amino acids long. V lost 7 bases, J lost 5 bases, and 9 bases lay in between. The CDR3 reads CASTAGYQPQHF. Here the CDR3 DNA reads TGTGCCAGCACCGCTGGCTATCAGCCCCAGCATTTT.